This TCR beta chain was captured in a study of OX40 agonist ivuxolimab in advanced cancers. Sequencing was performed with immunoSEQ multiplex PCR; in TCRdb, only in-frame clones are kept and a portion is missing. The repertoire holds 60,000 to 80,000 clones, with 89% as singletons. Looked up from germline, CDR1 is SGHAT and CDR2 is FQNNGV. There are 17 residues in the CDR3. Trimming took 1 base from V and 1 from J; bases not matched to a gene: 5. This TCR was sampled from an adult with an advanced solid tumor such as melanoma, head and neck, liver or kidney cancer. The material was CD4+ or CD8+ T cells sorted from blood, obtained in a trial of the OX40 agonist ivuxolimab. The chain recombines TRBV11-2 with TRBJ2-1; 9 bases line up with TRBD2. The CDR3 region has the DNA TGTGCCAGCAGCTTAGTGGCTAGCGGGAAATCCTACAATGAGCAGTTCTTC. Its translation is CASSLVASGKSYNEQFF.